This T cell receptor (beta chain) was profiled in a study of regulatory T cells in long-lasting Graves disease. Through Arm-PCR of CDR3 regions and iRepertoire HTBI primers, TCR beta libraries were built. From the multiplex PCR reads, TCRdb called clonotypes with MiXCR, one entry per CDR3 protein. In the table there are 400,000 to 550,000 distinct CDR3 sequences, about 17% of which are singletons. CDR1 is DFQATT and CDR2 is SNEGSKA in the germline V gene (reference sequence). There are 14 residues in the CDR3. With 5 bases clipped from V and 6 bases from J, the junction kept 8 bases outside the gene matches. Time point here: newly diagnosed GD, antithyroid drugs for less than 3 months. With RNA extracted from PBMCs as input, the TCR library was made. Separately, the same data were catalogued under a study of T cells in Graves' hyperthyroidism and ophthalmopathy. That work states: An absence of ophthalmopathy progression within 18 months meant stable Graves' hyperthyroidism. Patients aged 18 to 65 with hyperthyroidism were newly diagnosed, with duration under 2 months. A 13 V-J signature model discriminated ophthalmopathy versus stable hyperthyroidism.

The sample in question was peripheral blood mononuclear cells (PBMCs), obtained at new diagnosis, from a patient treated with antithyroid drugs. The rearrangement joins TRBV20-1 to TRBJ2-7; 12 bases are a match to TRBD2. The origin of this receptor is a woman in her twenties or thirties with Graves disease. Written as DNA, the CDR3 is TGCAGTGCTTTTCTAGCGGGAGGGCAGGGCGAGCAGTACTTC. As protein: CSAFLAGGQGEQYF.